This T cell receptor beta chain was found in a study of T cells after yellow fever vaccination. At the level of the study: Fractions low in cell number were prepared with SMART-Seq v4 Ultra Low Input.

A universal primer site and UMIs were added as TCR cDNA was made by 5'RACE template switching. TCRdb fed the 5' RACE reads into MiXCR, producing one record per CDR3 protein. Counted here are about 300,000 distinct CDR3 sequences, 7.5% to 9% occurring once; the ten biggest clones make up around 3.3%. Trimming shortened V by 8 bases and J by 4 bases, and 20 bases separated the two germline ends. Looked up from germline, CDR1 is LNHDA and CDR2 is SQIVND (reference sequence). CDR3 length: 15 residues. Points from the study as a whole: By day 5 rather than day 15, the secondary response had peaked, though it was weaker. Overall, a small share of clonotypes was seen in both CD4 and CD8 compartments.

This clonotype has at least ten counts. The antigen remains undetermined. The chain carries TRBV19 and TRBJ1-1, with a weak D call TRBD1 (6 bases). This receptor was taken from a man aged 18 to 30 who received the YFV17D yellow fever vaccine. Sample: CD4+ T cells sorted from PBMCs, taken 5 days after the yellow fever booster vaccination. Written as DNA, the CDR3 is TGTGCCAGTGCCCCCCTCGCGGGGGCCAGCACTGAAGCTTTCTTT. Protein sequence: CASAPLAGASTEAFF.